Following are 22 T cell receptor beta chains from one sample sequenced in a study of neurological immune-mediated disorders. TCRdb re-analysed the 5' RACE reads in MiXCR, keeping a single row per CDR3 protein. Among 66,000 or so distinct CDR3 sequences listed, 4.5% were seen once. The sequenced material came from PBMCs. The receptors were gathered from a man younger than 40 with multiple sclerosis.

This clonotype was observed many times. The chain couples TRBV28 to TRBJ1-2, with D unclear. Germline-derived CDR1 and CDR2 are MDHEN and SYDVKM. V dropped 11 bases and J dropped 8 bases, with 18 bases sitting between them. The CDR3 extends over 12 amino acids. The CDR3 sequence: CAVLSLAGGYTF. In DNA form, the CDR3 reads TGTGCCGTCCTCAGCCTCGCGGGGGGCTACACCTTC.

This clonotype occurred many times. The chain couples TRBV15 to TRBJ1-2; D not certain. The CDR3 runs to 16 residues. CDR1 is LNHNV and CDR2 is YYDKDF in the germline V gene (reference sequence). The ends were cut back, 0 bases at V and 0 bases at J, with 11 bases in the middle. CDR3 nucleotide sequence: TGTGCCACCAGCAGAGATCGGGAGAGGACTAACTATGGCTACACCTTC. It is translated as CATSRDRERTNYGYTF.

This clonotype showed up many times. This rearrangement joins TRBV5-5 to TRBJ2-3; 10 bases match TRBD2. V lost 3 bases to trimming and J lost 0 bases; unmatched junction nucleotides: 4. Per germline, CDR1 SGHKS and CDR2 YYEKEE (reference sequence). The CDR3 contains 16 residues. CDR3 coding DNA: TGTGCCAGCAGCTGGGAGGGACTAGCGAGCACAGATACGCAGTATTTT. Protein sequence: CASSWEGLASTDTQYF.

The chain employs TRBV7-8 and TRBJ2-3, with 10 bases matching TRBD2. The CDR3 spans 16 residues. Germline V gene data show CDR1 as SGHVS and CDR2 as FQNEAQ. After removal of 1 base from V and 2 bases from J, the junction contained 3 bases not matched to a gene. CDR3: CASSLGTSGNTDTQYF. The CDR3 region has the DNA TGTGCCAGCAGCTTAGGGACTAGCGGTAACACAGATACGCAGTATTTT.

This clonotype appeared many times. This chain links TRBV20-1 with TRBJ2-3, with TRBD2 identical over 8 bases. The CDR3 extends over 13 amino acids. The germline V gene has CDR1 DFQATT and CDR2 SNEGSKA (reference sequence). V lost 6 bases, J lost 1 base, and 3 bases stayed unmatched. CDR3 residues: CSAPTSGTDTQYF. The CDR3 nucleotides read TGCAGTGCCCCGACTAGCGGCACAGATACGCAGTATTTT.

This clonotype was detected many times. The V call is TRBV4-2, the J call TRBJ2-1; possible D gene TRBD2, 6 bases. V was pared by 5 bases and J by 7 bases, with 21 bases between. Germline CDR1 reads LGHNA; CDR2 reads YNFKEQ. The CDR3 loop spans 16 amino acids. CDR3 in DNA: TGTGCCAGCAGCGCCCCCGCGGGGCGGGCGGGGAATGAGCAGTTCTTC. Protein sequence: CASSAPAGRAGNEQFF.

This clonotype was seen at least ten times. The chain has TRBV11-3 and TRBJ1-1; D call uncertain. Per germline, CDR1 SGHNT and CDR2 YENEEA. With 5 bases removed from V and 0 bases from J, the gap between germline ends came to 7 bases. The CDR3 contains 13 residues. In nucleotides, the CDR3 is TGTGCCAGCAGCGTTACATTGAACACTGAAGCTTTCTTT. It is translated as CASSVTLNTEAFF.

This chain uses TRBV4-1 with TRBJ2-7; 12 nucleotides agree with TRBD1. The CDR3 runs to 16 residues. From germline, CDR1 is MGHRA and CDR2 YSYEKL. V was pared by 2 bases and J by 5 bases, with 7 bases of the junction left unmatched. The DNA for the CDR3 is TGCGCCAGCAGCCAATCGTCGGGACAGGGGGCACACGAGCAGTACTTC. Amino acid sequence: CASSQSSGQGAHEQYF.

Only a few counts were recorded for this clonotype. The V gene is TRBV20-1, the J gene TRBJ2-7, with 7 positions matching TRBD1. The junction had 11 bases not matched to a gene; V was cut back by 6 bases and J by 3 bases. Looked up from germline, CDR1 is DFQATT and CDR2 is SNEGSKA (reference sequence). The CDR3 runs to 14 residues. This CDR3 reads CSAAPGQRLYEQYF. Written as DNA, the CDR3 is TGCAGTGCCGCACCGGGACAGAGACTCTACGAGCAGTACTTC.

This clonotype came up a few times. This may stem from a read error, because a much larger clone lies one nucleotide away. V is TRBV4-1 and J is TRBJ1-4; D is undetermined. The CDR3 consists of 13 residues. V was clipped by 4 bases and J by 11 bases, with 14 bases between them. From germline, CDR1 is MGHRA and CDR2 YSYEKL. The CDR3 reads CASSLALLDKLFF. CDR3 nucleotides: TGCGCCAGCAGCCTGGCCTTGTTAGACAAACTGTTTTTT.

In this sample, this clonotype turned up many times. The genes are TRBV7-9 and TRBJ1-3; D unresolved. V lost 1 base and J 0 bases, leaving 7 bases between the germline ends. Germline V gene lookup returns CDR1 SEHNR and CDR2 FQNEAQ (reference sequence). The CDR3 spans 15 residues. DNA of the CDR3: TGTGCCAGCAGCTTAGGAGCCTCCTCTGGAAACACCATATATTTT. It translates to CASSLGASSGNTIYF. Supplemented by reference TRBV7-9 and TRBJ1-3, the full variable domain reads DTGVSQNPRHKITKRGQNVTFRCDPISEHNRLYWYRQTLGQGPEFLTYFQNEAQLEKSRLLSDRFSAERPKGSFSTLEIQRTEQGDSAMYLCASSLGASSGNTIYFGEGSWLTVV.

This clonotype was found many times. An end of the junction differs from the germline gene, which may be a read error. The J gene is TRBJ1-5, the V gene TRBV7-2; perhaps TRBD1 as D (6 bases). CDR3 size: 15 residues. Germline V lookup: CDR1 SGHTA, CDR2 FQGNSA. CDR3 bases: TGTGCCAGCAGTTTAAAAGGACAGAGCAATCAGCCCCAGAATTTT. As protein: CASSLKGQSNQPQNF.

About this clonotype: A much larger clonotype is one base distant, so this may be a read error. V usage is TRBV20-1 and J usage is TRBJ2-3; unclear D gene. Trimming took 0 bases from V and 2 from J, leaving 3 bases between them. CDR1 DFQATT and CDR2 SNEGSKA come from the germline V gene (reference sequence). This CDR3 spans 12 amino acids. As DNA, the CDR3 is TGCAGTGCTAGAGACACCACAGATACGCAGTATTTT. Amino acids: CSARDTTDTQYF.

This clonotype came up many times. The V and J genes are TRBV5-1 and TRBJ1-1, with 7 bases fitting TRBD1. The germline V gene has CDR1 SGHRS and CDR2 YFSETQ. J lost 3 bases, V lost 1 base, and 3 bases had no gene match. This CDR3 contains 14 residues. The CDR3 spells CASSLTGEDTEAFF. The CDR3 coding sequence is TGCGCCAGCAGCTTGACAGGGGAGGACACTGAAGCTTTCTTT.

This chain links TRBV20-1 with TRBJ1-2; a weak D match, TRBD1 (6 bases). This CDR3 contains 13 residues. V was cut by 3 bases and J by 2 bases, with 10 bases left in between. Germline-derived CDR1 and CDR2 are DFQATT and SNEGSKA (reference sequence). For the CDR3, the DNA is TGCAGTGCTAGTGGTCAGGGGAACTATGGCTACACCTTC. Translated: CSASGQGNYGYTF.

This clonotype appeared a few times. V usage is TRBV6-5 and J usage is TRBJ1-5, with D maybe TRBD1 (6 bases). CDR3 length equals 16 residues. The germline V gene encodes CDR1 MNHEY and CDR2 SVGAGI. Trimming took 5 bases from V and 4 from J, leaving 18 bases between them. The CDR3 is CASSPSVGGQNQPQHF. As DNA, the CDR3 is TGTGCCAGCAGTCCGTCCGTCGGGGGGCAAAATCAGCCCCAGCATTTT.

This clonotype was observed at least ten times. The chain employs TRBV20-1 and TRBJ1-5; the match to TRBD1 covers 7 bases. The CDR3 runs to 15 residues. Germline V gene data show CDR1 as DFQATT and CDR2 as SNEGSKA (reference sequence). Trimming at V came to 6 bases and at J to 6 bases, leaving 14 bases not matched to a gene. DNA of the CDR3: TGCAGTGCCCCGGGGAATACAGGGGCAGGTCAGCCCCAGCATTTT. It yields the protein CSAPGNTGAGQPQHF.

Comments on this clonotype: Just one base apart from a much larger clone, this may be a read error. The chain employs TRBV20-1 and TRBJ2-1, with D perhaps matching TRBD2 (5 bases). Germline V gene lookup returns CDR1 DFQATT and CDR2 SNEGSKA (reference sequence). The CDR3 runs 15 residues. Written as DNA, the CDR3 is TGCAGTGCTGGAGATCCAGGACTCATTTACAATGAGCAGTTCTTC. Translation gives CSAGDPGLIYNEQFF.

Many counts were recorded for this clonotype. The J gene is TRBJ2-1, the V gene TRBV7-8, with 10 bases identical to TRBD2. V lost 5 bases to trimming and J lost 7 bases; unmatched junction nucleotides: 14. This CDR3 is 17 amino acids long. Per the germline V gene, CDR1 is SGHVS and CDR2 is FQNEAQ. Here the CDR3 DNA reads TGTGCCAGCAGCCCTTCCAGGGCTAGCGGGGGTAGAAATGAGCAGTTCTTC. As protein: CASSPSRASGGRNEQFF.

This clonotype was seen more than once but under ten times. The V and J genes are TRBV19 and TRBJ1-6; D perhaps matches TRBD1 (5 bases). Trimming shortened V by 5 bases and J by 7 bases, and 18 bases separated the two germline ends. The CDR3 covers 16 residues. The germline V gene has CDR1 LNHDA and CDR2 SQIVND (reference sequence). CDR3 nucleotides: TGTGCCAGTAGTGCATTACAGGTTCGTGGGAATTCACCCCTCCACTTT. It encodes CASSALQVRGNSPLHF.

This clonotype was seen ten or more times. This chain connects TRBV20-1 to TRBJ1-2, with D possibly TRBD1 on 6 matching bases. Between the trimmed V and J ends, which lost 3 bases and 8 bases, there was a span of 13 bases. The CDR3 is made up of 12 amino acids. CDR1 DFQATT and CDR2 SNEGSKA come from the germline V gene (reference sequence). The CDR3 bases are TGCAGTGCTAGGGGAACAAGGGGGGGCTACACCTTC. Residues: CSARGTRGGYTF.

This clonotype was seen only a few times. The chain joins TRBV7-8 to TRBJ2-7; the D call may be TRBD1 or TRBD2 (5 bases each). Per germline, CDR1 SGHVS and CDR2 FQNEAQ. The CDR3 contains 16 residues. With 1 base removed from V and 2 bases from J, the gap between germline ends came to 15 bases. This CDR3 is CASSLVPEGTTYEQYF. The CDR3 nucleotides are TGTGCCAGCAGCTTAGTCCCTGAGGGGACGACCTACGAGCAGTACTTC.